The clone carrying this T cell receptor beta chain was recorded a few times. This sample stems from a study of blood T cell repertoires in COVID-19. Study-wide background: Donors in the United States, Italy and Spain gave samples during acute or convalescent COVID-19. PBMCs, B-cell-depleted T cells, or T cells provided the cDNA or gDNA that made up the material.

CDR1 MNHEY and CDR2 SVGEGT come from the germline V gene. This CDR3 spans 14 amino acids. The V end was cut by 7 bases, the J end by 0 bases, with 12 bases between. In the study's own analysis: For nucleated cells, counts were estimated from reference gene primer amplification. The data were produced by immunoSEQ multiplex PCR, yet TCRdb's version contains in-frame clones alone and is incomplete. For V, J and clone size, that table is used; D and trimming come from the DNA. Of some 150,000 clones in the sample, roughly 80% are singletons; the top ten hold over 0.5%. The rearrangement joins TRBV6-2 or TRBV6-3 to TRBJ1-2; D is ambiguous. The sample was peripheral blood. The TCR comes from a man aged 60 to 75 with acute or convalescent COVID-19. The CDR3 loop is CASNPTVANYGYTF. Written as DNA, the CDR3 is TGTGCCAGCAACCCCACTGTAGCTAACTATGGCTACACCTTC.